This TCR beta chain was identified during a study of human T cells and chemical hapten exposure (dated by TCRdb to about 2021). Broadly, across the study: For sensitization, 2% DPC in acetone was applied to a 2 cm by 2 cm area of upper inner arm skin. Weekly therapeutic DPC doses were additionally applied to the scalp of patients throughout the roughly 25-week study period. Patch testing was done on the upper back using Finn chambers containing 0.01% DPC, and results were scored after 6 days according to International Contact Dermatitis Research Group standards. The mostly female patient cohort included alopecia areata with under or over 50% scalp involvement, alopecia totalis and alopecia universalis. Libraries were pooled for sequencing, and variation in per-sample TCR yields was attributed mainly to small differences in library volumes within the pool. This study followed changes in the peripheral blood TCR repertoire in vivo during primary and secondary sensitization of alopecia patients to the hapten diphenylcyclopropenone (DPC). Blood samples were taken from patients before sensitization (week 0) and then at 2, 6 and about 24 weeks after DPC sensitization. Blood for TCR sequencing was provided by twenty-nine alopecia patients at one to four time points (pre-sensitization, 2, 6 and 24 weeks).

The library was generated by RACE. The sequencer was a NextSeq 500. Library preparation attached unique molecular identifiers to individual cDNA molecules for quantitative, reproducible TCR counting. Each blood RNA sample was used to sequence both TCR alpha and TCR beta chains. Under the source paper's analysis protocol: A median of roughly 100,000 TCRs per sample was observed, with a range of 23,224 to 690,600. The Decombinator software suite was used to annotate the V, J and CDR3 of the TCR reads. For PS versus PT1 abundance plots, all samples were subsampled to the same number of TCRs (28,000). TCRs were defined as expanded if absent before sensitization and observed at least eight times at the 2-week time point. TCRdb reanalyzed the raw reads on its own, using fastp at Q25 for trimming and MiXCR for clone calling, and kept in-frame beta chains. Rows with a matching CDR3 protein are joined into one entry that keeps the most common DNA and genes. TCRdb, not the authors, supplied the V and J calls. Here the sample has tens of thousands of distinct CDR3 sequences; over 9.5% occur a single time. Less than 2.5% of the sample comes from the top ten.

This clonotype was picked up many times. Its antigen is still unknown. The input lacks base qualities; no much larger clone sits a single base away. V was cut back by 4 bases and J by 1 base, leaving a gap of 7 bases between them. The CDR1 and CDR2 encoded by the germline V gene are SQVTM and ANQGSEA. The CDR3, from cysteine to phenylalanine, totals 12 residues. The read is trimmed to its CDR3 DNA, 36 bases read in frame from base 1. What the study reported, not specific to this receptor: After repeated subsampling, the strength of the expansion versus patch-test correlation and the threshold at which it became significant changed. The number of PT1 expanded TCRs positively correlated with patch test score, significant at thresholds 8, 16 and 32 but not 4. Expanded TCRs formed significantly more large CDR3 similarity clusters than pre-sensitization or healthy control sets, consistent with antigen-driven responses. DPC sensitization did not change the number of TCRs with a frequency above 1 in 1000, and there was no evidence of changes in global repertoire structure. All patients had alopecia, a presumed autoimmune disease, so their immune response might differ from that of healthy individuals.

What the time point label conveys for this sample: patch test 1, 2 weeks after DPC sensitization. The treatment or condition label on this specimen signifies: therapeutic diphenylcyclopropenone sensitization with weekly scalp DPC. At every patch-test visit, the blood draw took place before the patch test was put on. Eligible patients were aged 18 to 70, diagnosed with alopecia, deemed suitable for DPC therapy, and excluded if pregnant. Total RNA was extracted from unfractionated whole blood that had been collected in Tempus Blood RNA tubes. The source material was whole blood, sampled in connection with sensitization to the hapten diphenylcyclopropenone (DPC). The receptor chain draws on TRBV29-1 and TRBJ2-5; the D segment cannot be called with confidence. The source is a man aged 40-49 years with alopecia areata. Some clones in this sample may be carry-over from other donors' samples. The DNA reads TGCAGCGTTGGCCCCAGCCAAGAGACCCAGTACTTC. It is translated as CSVGPSQETQYF.